The 32 T cell receptor beta chains below all came from one sample that was sequenced in a study of T-cell reconstitution after alpha-beta-depleted transplantation in children. TCRbeta library preparation incorporated unique molecular identifiers. MiXCR, run by TCRdb on the PCR reads, gives a single entry per CDR3 protein. The repertoire includes fewer than 550,000 distinct CDR3 sequences, about an eighth of them detected once, and approximately 14% sits in the top ten. The material was PBMCs, mostly from graft donor cells, obtained 180 days after TCRalphabeta/CD19-depleted stem cell transplant. The source of these receptors is a female patient aged 2-9 years who had a stem cell transplant for aplastic anemia, so the T cells may come from the graft donor.

This clonotype was counted a few times. CDR3 nucleotide sequence: TGCAGTGCTCACGACAGGCCAAGCGAGCAGTACTTC. Translation gives CSAHDRPSEQYF. The J gene is TRBJ2-7, the V gene TRBV20-1; the D gene is possibly TRBD1 (6 bases). Germline values: CDR1 DFQATT, CDR2 SNEGSKA (reference sequence). CDR3 length equals 12 residues. V was trimmed by 5 bases and J by 6 bases, leaving 14 bases between them.

This clonotype was recorded many times. The chain is built from TRBV12-3 or TRBV12-4 and TRBJ1-4; 7 bases are shared with TRBD1. The CDR3 sequence is 14 residues long. V lost 5 bases to trimming and J lost 7 bases; unmatched junction nucleotides: 7. The CDR3 region is CASSPRGIGEKLFF. CDR3 bases: TGTGCCAGCAGTCCCAGGGGGATTGGTGAAAAACTGTTTTTT.

The rearrangement links TRBV2 to TRBJ1-5; 7 bases match TRBD1. The CDR3 contains 14 residues. J lost 0 bases, V lost 6 bases, and 2 bases had no gene match. CDR1 SNHLY and CDR2 FYNNEI come from the germline V gene. The CDR3 region is CASRGQISNQPQHF. CDR3 DNA sequence: TGTGCCAGCAGGGGACAGATTAGCAATCAGCCCCAGCATTTT. Together with reference TRBV2 and TRBJ1-5, the CDR3 gives the full variable domain: EPEVTQTPSHQVTQMGQEVILRCVPISNHLYFYWYRQILGQKVEFLVSFYNNEISEKSEIFDDQFSVERPDGSNFTLKIRSTKLEDSAMYFCASRGQISNQPQHFGDGTRLSIL.

The chain has TRBV7-9 and TRBJ2-5; no clear D. V was shortened by 1 base and J by 5 bases, with 14 bases between the two germline ends. CDR3 length equals 15 residues. The V gene's germline CDR1 is SEHNR and CDR2 FQNEAQ (reference sequence). CDR3 in amino acids: CASSLGRWPSETQYF. The CDR3 region has the DNA TGTGCCAGCAGCTTAGGACGCTGGCCCTCGGAGACCCAGTACTTC. The full variable domain, its missing parts supplied by reference TRBV7-9 and TRBJ2-5, is DTGVSQNPRHKITKRGQNVTFRCDPISEHNRLYWYRQTLGQGPEFLTYFQNEAQLEKSRLLSDRFSAERPKGSFSTLEIQRTEQGDSAMYLCASSLGRWPSETQYFGPGTRLLVL.

This clonotype was observed a single time. V is TRBV20-1 and J is TRBJ1-1, with D maybe TRBD1 (6 bases). Trimming left V 3 bases short and J 1 base short, with 9 bases between. Looked up from germline, CDR1 is DFQATT and CDR2 is SNEGSKA (reference sequence). This CDR3 is built from 13 residues. This CDR3 is CSASRTENTEAFF. CDR3 in DNA: TGCAGTGCTAGTAGGACAGAGAACACTGAAGCTTTCTTT.

The J gene is TRBJ1-4, the V gene TRBV7-2; TRBD1 is a possible D gene (5 bases). The V gene's germline CDR1 is SGHTA and CDR2 FQGNSA. Trimming took 1 base from V and 6 from J, leaving 9 bases between them. This CDR3 is 14 amino acids long. The DNA of the CDR3 is TGTGCCAGCAGCTTAGGCAGGGCCCATGAAAAACTGTTTTTT. Encoded protein: CASSLGRAHEKLFF.

The chain joins TRBV9 to TRBJ2-3, with 15 nucleotides matching TRBD2. The V and J ends lost 1 base and 2 bases, in that order; junction bases with no gene match: 5. The germline CDR1 and CDR2 sequences are SGDLS and YYNGEE. The CDR3 totals 18 residues. This chain's CDR3 is CASSVTGTSGRFTDTQYF. The CDR3 nucleotides are TGTGCCAGCAGCGTAACCGGGACTAGCGGGAGGTTCACAGATACGCAGTATTTT.

The genes are TRBV28 and TRBJ1-6, with D hard to call. The CDR3 runs to 15 residues. Germline loops: CDR1 MDHEN, CDR2 SYDVKM. The germline V and J ends were trimmed by 6 bases and 7 bases, with 16 bases remaining between them. The CDR3 spells CASSRPARPNSPLHF. Written as DNA, the CDR3 is TGTGCCAGCAGCCGCCCGGCCCGCCCCAATTCACCCCTCCACTTT.

This clonotype was observed a handful of times. This chain links TRBV5-1 with TRBJ1-1, with 7 bases that match TRBD1. Germline V lookup: CDR1 SGHRS, CDR2 YFSETQ. V lost 4 bases and J lost 0; bases outside the gene matches: 6. There are 15 residues in the CDR3. CDR3 loop: CASSPGDRLNTEAFF. For the CDR3, the DNA is TGCGCCAGCAGCCCGGGGGACAGATTGAACACTGAAGCTTTCTTT.

This rearrangement joins TRBV11-3 to TRBJ2-2; TRBD2 might be the D (7 bases). The germline V gene has CDR1 SGHNT and CDR2 YENEEA. Between the trimmed V and J ends, which lost 5 bases and 5 bases, there was a span of 18 bases. The CDR3 consists of 16 residues. The CDR3 spells CASSRGGAGNTGELFF. Written as DNA, the CDR3 is TGTGCCAGCAGCCGAGGGGGAGCGGGAAATACCGGGGAGCTGTTTTTT.

This clonotype has more than one count but fewer than ten. V and J are TRBV5-1 and TRBJ2-7, with unresolved D. The ends were cut back, 0 bases at V and 0 bases at J, with 13 bases in the middle. The germline V gene has CDR1 SGHRS and CDR2 YFSETQ. CDR3 size: 16 residues. The CDR3 DNA sequence: TGCGCCAGCAGCTTGGTGATGGGCTTCAGCTCCTACGAGCAGTACGTC. Translated, it gives CASSLVMGFSSYEQYV.

In its sample, this clonotype was seen many times. This sequence joins TRBV5-1 and TRBJ2-1; 7 nucleotides align to TRBD1. CDR3 length equals 12 residues. Unmatched junction bases numbered 3, after V lost 4 bases and J lost 8 bases. Germline V gene data show CDR1 as SGHRS and CDR2 as YFSETQ. The CDR3 DNA sequence: TGCGCCAGCAGCGCAACAGGGGATGAGCAGTTCTTC. Residues: CASSATGDEQFF.

The sample holds a few counts of this clonotype. CDR3 DNA: TGTGCCAGTAGTATGCCCCCCGTGGGGCACACTGAAGCTTTCTTT. The encoded protein is CASSMPPVGHTEAFF. This chain connects TRBV19 to TRBJ1-1; D possibly corresponds to TRBD1 (5 bases). V was pared by 3 bases and J by 3 bases, with 14 bases between. The CDR3 runs to 15 residues. Per the germline V gene, CDR1 is LNHDA and CDR2 is SQIVND (reference sequence).

This clonotype was counted between two and nine times. The chain uses TRBV3-1 and TRBJ2-5, with D perhaps assigned TRBD1 or TRBD2 (5 bases each). Germline CDR1 and CDR2: LGHDT and YNNKEL (reference sequence). This CDR3 region has 18 residues. The V and J ends lost 0 bases and 7 bases respectively, with 24 bases between them. Written as DNA, the CDR3 is TGTGCCAGCAGCCAAGACGTGGGGGTGTCGGGCCGCGAGGGGACCCAGTACTTC. This sequence encodes CASSQDVGVSGREGTQYF.

This clonotype was recorded a few times. V and J are TRBV6-2 or TRBV6-3 and TRBJ2-1, with 8 nucleotides matching TRBD2. The CDR3 sequence is 20 residues long. With 6 bases clipped from V and 2 bases from J, the junction kept 21 bases outside the gene matches. Germline loops: CDR1 MNHEY, CDR2 SVGEGT. The CDR3 reads CASSRTGGRGGGTPYNEQFF. CDR3 DNA sequence: TGTGCCAGCAGCCGGACGGGGGGGCGTGGGGGAGGGACCCCCTACAATGAGCAGTTCTTC.

This clonotype was observed a few times. The rearrangement uses TRBV20-1 and TRBJ2-7; unclear D gene. This CDR3 contains 13 residues. Germline V gene sequence: CDR1 DFQATT, CDR2 SNEGSKA (reference sequence). V lost 5 bases, J lost 2 bases, and 13 bases lay in between. DNA of the CDR3: TGCAGTGCTGGACGGACGGATACCTACGAGCAGTACTTC. It translates to CSAGRTDTYEQYF.

The CDR3 coding sequence is TGTGCCAGCAGCGTAGCTCCCGGAAGAGGCCTCGGGGAGCTGTTTTTT. It encodes CASSVAPGRGLGELFF. This chain links TRBV9 with TRBJ2-2; D ambiguous. This CDR3 contains 16 residues. The germline CDR1 and CDR2 sequences are SGDLS and YYNGEE. The ends were cut back, 0 bases at V and 7 bases at J, with 16 bases in the middle.

This clonotype was found a few times. V and J are TRBV6-5 and TRBJ2-5; TRBD2 aligns across 7 bases. After removal of 2 bases from V and 0 bases from J, the junction contained 12 bases not matched to a gene. The germline V gene has CDR1 MNHEY and CDR2 SVGAGI. There are 18 residues in the CDR3. CDR3: CASSYRLADWKYQETQYF. The CDR3 coding sequence is TGTGCCAGCAGTTACAGGCTAGCGGATTGGAAGTACCAAGAGACCCAGTACTTC.

This clonotype was seen a handful of times. The chain joins TRBV20-1 to TRBJ2-3, with 10 positions matching TRBD2. The germline gives CDR1 DFQATT, CDR2 SNEGSKA (reference sequence). Trimming removed 2 bases from V and 5 bases from J; junction bases left unmatched: 7. The CDR3 contains 15 residues. DNA of the CDR3: TGCAGTGCTAGACCAGCGGGAGGGCCGGAAGATACGCAGTATTTT. Encoded protein: CSARPAGGPEDTQYF.

The V call is TRBV7-9, the J call TRBJ2-1, with D maybe TRBD2 (6 bases). Deletions cut 0 bases from V and 0 bases from J, with 12 bases between. Germline lookup yields CDR1 SEHNR and CDR2 FQNEAQ (reference sequence). CDR3 length: 17 residues. The CDR3 DNA sequence: TGTGCCAGCAGCTTAGCGCTGGGACTGAGCTCCTACAATGAGCAGTTCTTC. Translated: CASSLALGLSSYNEQFF.

This clonotype was detected ten times or more. The V call is TRBV12-3 or TRBV12-4, the J call TRBJ2-2; D is uncertain. V was pared by 5 bases and J by 0 bases, with 10 bases between. The CDR3 has 15 amino acids. The CDR3 sequence: CASSHRRPNTGELFF. CDR3 DNA sequence: TGTGCCAGCAGTCACCGACGGCCGAACACCGGGGAGCTGTTTTTT.

The V call is TRBV28, the J call TRBJ2-3; D gene unclear. Trimming cost V 4 bases and J 1 base, with 12 bases left between them. CDR3 length equals 15 residues. CDR1 MDHEN and CDR2 SYDVKM come from the germline V gene. DNA for the CDR3: TGTGCCAGCAGTTCCTCCCCTCGCGGCACAGATACGCAGTATTTT. It encodes CASSSSPRGTDTQYF.

In this sample, this clonotype turned up a few times. J is TRBJ2-4 and V is TRBV21-1; TRBD2 is the table's D call and was not checked against the DNA. TRBV21-1 constitutes a pseudogene. This CDR3 has 14 amino acids. The CDR3 coding sequence is TGTGCCAGCAGCACTAGCCTGAGAGCATGCATTCAGTACTTC. Translated, it gives CASSTSLRACIQYF.

The rearrangement uses TRBV2 and TRBJ2-2, with 9 bases fitting TRBD1. The CDR3 is 15 amino acids. Germline-derived CDR1 and CDR2 are SNHLY and FYNNEI. After removal of 6 bases from V and 5 bases from J, the junction contained 7 bases not matched to a gene. The chain's CDR3 is CASRSGTGITGELFF. CDR3 nucleotides: TGTGCCAGCAGATCCGGGACAGGGATAACCGGGGAGCTGTTTTTT.

This clonotype was found a few times. The chain joins TRBV9 to TRBJ2-3; no definite D call. There are 14 residues in the CDR3. V was clipped by 0 bases and J by 0 bases, with 5 bases between them. Germline lookup yields CDR1 SGDLS and CDR2 YYNGEE. This CDR3 reads CASSVALSTDTQYF. Here the CDR3 DNA reads TGTGCCAGCAGCGTAGCCCTAAGCACAGATACGCAGTATTTT.

V is TRBV30 and J is TRBJ2-7; possibly TRBD2 for D (5 bases). CDR1 is GTSNPN and CDR2 is SVGIG in the germline V gene (reference sequence). Trimming stripped 2 bases from V and 4 bases from J, with 9 bases between. CDR3 length equals 12 residues. This CDR3 is CAWSPTSYEQYF. CDR3 bases: TGTGCCTGGAGTCCTACTAGTTACGAGCAGTACTTC.

In its sample, this clonotype was seen a few times. The CDR3 protein is CASSQDSLDTDTQYF. CDR3 bases: TGCGCCAGCAGCCAAGATTCCCTAGACACAGATACGCAGTATTTT. The chain couples TRBV4-3 to TRBJ2-3; D gene uncertain. Trimming stripped 0 bases from V and 2 bases from J, with 9 bases between. Germline values: CDR1 LGHNA, CDR2 YSLEER. The CDR3 consists of 15 residues.

This clonotype has a count of ten or more. V usage is TRBV7-9 and J usage is TRBJ2-1, with 7 bases that match TRBD2. V was clipped by 5 bases and J by 1 base; unmatched bases: 8. The CDR3 is 16 amino acids. Germline V gene sequence: CDR1 SEHNR, CDR2 FQNEAQ (reference sequence). DNA for the CDR3: TGTGCCAGCAGCCCGCCTTGGGGGGGATCCTACAATGAGCAGTTCTTC. It is translated as CASSPPWGGSYNEQFF.

V and J are TRBV12-3 or TRBV12-4 and TRBJ2-5; TRBD2 matches at 11 bases. The length of the CDR3 is 17 residues. V lost 2 bases, J lost 3 bases, and 8 bases stayed unmatched. In nucleotides, the CDR3 is TGTGCCAGCAGTTTAACTAGCGGGAGTCGGGTAGAAGAGACCCAGTACTTC. It translates to CASSLTSGSRVEETQYF.

In DNA, the CDR3 is TGCAGCCCTGCTCCGATGAGCACTGAAGCTTTCTTT. Translation: CSPAPMSTEAFF. The chain carries TRBV29-1 and TRBJ1-1; D not resolved. Trimming stripped 8 bases from V and 4 bases from J, with 14 bases between. CDR1 is SQVTM and CDR2 is ANQGSEA in the germline V gene. The CDR3 runs 12 residues.

This chain uses TRBV7-3 with TRBJ1-1; D is ambiguous. The CDR3 is 15 residues long. The V and J ends lost 5 bases and 5 bases respectively, with 18 bases between them. The germline gives CDR1 SGHTA, CDR2 FQGTGA. CDR3 residues: CASSQAKEAVTEAFF. In DNA, the CDR3 is TGTGCCAGCAGCCAAGCGAAGGAGGCGGTAACTGAAGCTTTCTTT.

This sequence joins TRBV6-6 and TRBJ2-1; D ambiguous. The V and J ends lost 0 bases and 4 bases respectively, with 4 bases between them. The germline V gene has CDR1 MNHNY and CDR2 SVGAGI (reference sequence). This CDR3 has 13 residues. The CDR3 DNA reads as TGTGCCAGCAGTTACTCCAGATACAATGAGCAGTTCTTC. Protein sequence: CASSYSRYNEQFF.